The rows below give T cell receptor beta chains drawn from one sample of a study of regulatory T cells in long-lasting Graves disease. TCRdb independently ran MiXCR on the multiplex PCR reads; one entry per CDR3 protein. The table lists about 380,000 distinct CDR3 sequences, around 15% of them singletons. The sequenced sample was peripheral blood mononuclear cells (PBMCs), obtained at new diagnosis, from a patient treated with antithyroid drugs. These receptors were collected from a female donor with Graves disease. Each CDR3 is given with its conserved first and last residue. Expanded clones are given a class, and other clones once, few, many or no size at all.

abundance	v_gene	j_gene	CDR3aa
many	TRBV30	TRBJ1-5	CAWSVPGRPYNQPQHF
many	TRBV5-6	TRBJ2-5	CASRAGGLVETQYF
many	TRBV30	TRBJ1-2	CAWSVGGHGYTF
few	TRBV6-5	TRBJ1-3	CASSYWYGPSSGNTIYF
NA	TRBV28	TRBJ2-5	CASSRRDRGETQYF
many	TRBV7-8	TRBJ1-1	CASSLALGRNTEAFF
many	TRBV28	TRBJ2-3	CASSLTGAGDTQYF
many	TRBV3-1	TRBJ1-2	CASSQFDIYGYTF
many	TRBV12-3/TRBV12-4	TRBJ2-2	CASRKKGGQAYSGELFF
many	TRBV20-1	TRBJ1-5	CSAKVSAVLGQPQHF
few	TRBV6-2/TRBV6-3	TRBJ2-3	CASGITDTQYF
many	TRBV20-1	TRBJ2-7	CSARGLAGNVREQYF
NA	TRBV30	TRBJ1-4	CAWSATGANEKLFF
many	TRBV19	TRBJ1-1	CASSMATMGTEAFF
many	TRBV20-1	TRBJ2-2	CSARRAGQGADGELFF
many	TRBV20-1	TRBJ1-3	CSARQQLGNTIYF
many	TRBV20-1	TRBJ2-7	CSALWTRPYEQYF
many	TRBV29-1	TRBJ2-3	CSVDTGSDTQYF
many	TRBV7-9	TRBJ2-1	CASSFGVLNEQFF
few	TRBV9	TRBJ1-6	CASSVDGNSGYNSPLHF
few	TRBV6-2/TRBV6-3	TRBJ2-2	CASGRGGAVGELFF
few	TRBV9	TRBJ1-1	CASSGTGTGAFF
many	TRBV3-1	TRBJ2-5	CASGGFGNQETQYF
NA	TRBV20-1	TRBJ2-4	CSARSGGAAKNIQYF
many	TRBV2	TRBJ2-3	CASSEFPGADTQYF
many	TRBV11-1	TRBJ2-3	CASSLAAGGADTQYF
NA	TRBV20-1	TRBJ2-1	CSGGGSANYNEQFF
NA	TRBV20-1	TRBJ2-1	CSGLAGVNEQFF
NA	TRBV28	TRBJ2-7	CASSLLVGGGILSYEQYF
many	TRBV7-2	TRBJ2-7	CASSLEETGDHEQYF
few	TRBV6-1	TRBJ1-6	CASSEPGTAFPLHF
many	TRBV10-3	TRBJ1-4	CAISEGTGLNEKLFF
many	TRBV19	TRBJ2-7	CASSWTSGRGAYEQYF
many	TRBV11-2	TRBJ1-2	CASSSLGQGDYGYTF
few	TRBV4-1	TRBJ1-5	CASSQVSVVHGNSNQPQHF
many	TRBV6-5	TRBJ2-1	CASSYRGQYNEQFF